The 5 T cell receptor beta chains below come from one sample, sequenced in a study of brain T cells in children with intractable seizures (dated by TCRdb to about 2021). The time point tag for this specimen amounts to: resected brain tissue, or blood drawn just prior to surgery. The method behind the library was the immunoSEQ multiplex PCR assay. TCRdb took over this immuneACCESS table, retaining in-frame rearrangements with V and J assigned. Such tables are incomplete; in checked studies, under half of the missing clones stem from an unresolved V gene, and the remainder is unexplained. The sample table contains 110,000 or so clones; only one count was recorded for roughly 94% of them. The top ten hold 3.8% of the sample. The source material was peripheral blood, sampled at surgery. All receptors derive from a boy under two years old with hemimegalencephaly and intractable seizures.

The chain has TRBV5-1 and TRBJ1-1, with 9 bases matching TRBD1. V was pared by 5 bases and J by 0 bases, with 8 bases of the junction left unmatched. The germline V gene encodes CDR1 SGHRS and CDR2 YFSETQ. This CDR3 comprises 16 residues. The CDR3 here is CASSSGQGLMNTEAFF. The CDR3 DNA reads TGCGCCAGCAGTAGCGGACAGGGGCTTATGAACACTGAAGCTTTCTTT.

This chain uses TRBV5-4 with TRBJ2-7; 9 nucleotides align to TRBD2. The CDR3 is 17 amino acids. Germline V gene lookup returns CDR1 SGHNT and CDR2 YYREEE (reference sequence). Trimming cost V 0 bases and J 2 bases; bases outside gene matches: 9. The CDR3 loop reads CASSLGGAAGGPYEQYF. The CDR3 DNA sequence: TGTGCCAGCAGCTTGGGGGGGGCAGCGGGAGGTCCCTACGAGCAGTACTTC.

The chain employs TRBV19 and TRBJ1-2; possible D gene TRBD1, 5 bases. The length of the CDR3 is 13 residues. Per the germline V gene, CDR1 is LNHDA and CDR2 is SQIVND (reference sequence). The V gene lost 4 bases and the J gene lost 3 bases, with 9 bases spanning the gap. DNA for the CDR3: TGTGCCAGTAGTAAGTCCAGGGACTATGGCTACACCTTC. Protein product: CASSKSRDYGYTF. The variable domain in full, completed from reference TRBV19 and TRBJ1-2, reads DGGITQSPKYLFRKEGQNVTLSCEQNLNHDAMYWYRQDPGQGLRLIYYSQIVNDFQKGDIAEGYSVSREKKESFPLTVTSAQKNPTAFYLCASSKSRDYGYTFGSGTRLTVV.

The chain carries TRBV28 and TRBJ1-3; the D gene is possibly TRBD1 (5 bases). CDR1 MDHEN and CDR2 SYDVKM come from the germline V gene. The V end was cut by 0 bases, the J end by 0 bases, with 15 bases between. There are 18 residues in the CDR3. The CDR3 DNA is TGTGCCAGCAGTTTATGGTGGGACTTAAGTTTCTCTGGAAACACCATATATTTT. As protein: CASSLWWDLSFSGNTIYF.

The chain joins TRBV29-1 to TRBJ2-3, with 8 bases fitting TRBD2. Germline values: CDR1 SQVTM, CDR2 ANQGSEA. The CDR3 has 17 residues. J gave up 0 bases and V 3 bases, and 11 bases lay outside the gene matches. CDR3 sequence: CSVERFKAGGSTDTQYF. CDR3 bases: TGCAGCGTTGAGCGATTTAAGGCGGGAGGAAGCACAGATACGCAGTATTTT.